A single sample gave rise to the 11 T cell receptor beta chains below, sequenced in a study of T cell responses to AZD1222 COVID-19 vaccine. Some clones are missing from TCRdb's copy, which holds only in-frame ones; the method was immunoSEQ multiplex PCR. The sample carries around 130,000 clones, 85% to 90% recorded once. This sample comprised peripheral blood, obtained on day 0 of AZD1222 vaccination. These receptors were collected from an adult in good health.

A single count supports this clone. V gene TRBV19 combines with J gene TRBJ2-7; tentatively, D is TRBD1 or TRBD2 (5 bases each). The germline CDR1 and CDR2 sequences are LNHDA and SQIVND (reference sequence). V dropped 0 bases and J dropped 8 bases, with 14 bases sitting between them. The CDR3 consists of 14 residues. The CDR3 DNA follows: TGTGCCAGTAGTATAGATGCAGGGACGGAGAAGCAGTACTTC. Amino acid sequence: CASSIDAGTEKQYF.

The chain employs TRBV7-2 and TRBJ1-5; no reliable D call. The germline V gene has CDR1 SGHTA and CDR2 FQGNSA. V lost 0 bases, J lost 3 bases, and 0 bases lay in between. This CDR3 region has 12 residues. The CDR3 nucleotides are TGTGCCAGCAGCTTAGCCAATCAGCCCCAGCATTTT. Amino acid sequence: CASSLANQPQHF.

The V call is TRBV30, the J call TRBJ2-3; D remains unclear. The V end was cut by 0 bases, the J end by 1 base, with 8 bases between. Germline CDR1 reads GTSNPN; CDR2 reads SVGIG (reference sequence). This CDR3 contains 14 residues. This CDR3 is CAWSVLTGTDTQYF. CDR3 coding DNA: TGTGCCTGGAGTGTACTAACTGGCACAGATACGCAGTATTTT.

The chain employs TRBV18 and TRBJ2-3; D may be TRBD2 (7 bases). The CDR3 contains 16 residues. V was pared by 1 base and J by 1 base, with 12 bases between. The V gene's germline CDR1 is KGHSH and CDR2 LQKENI. The CDR3 sequence: CASSPLTGGGTDTQYF. Here the CDR3 DNA reads TGTGCCAGCTCACCACTAACGGGGGGCGGCACAGATACGCAGTATTTT.

This clone showed up just a few times. The rearrangement uses TRBV10-3 and TRBJ1-2, with no clear D. The CDR3 has 13 amino acids. From germline, CDR1 is ENHRY and CDR2 SYGVKD. V shed 7 bases and J shed 8 bases, with 17 bases lying between them. The DNA of the CDR3 is TGTGCCATCACCCGGGGAGATCTGGGAGGCTACACCTTC. Translating it yields CAITRGDLGGYTF.

The chain recombines TRBV6-1 with TRBJ1-2, with 9 bases identical to TRBD1. Germline V gene lookup returns CDR1 MNHNS and CDR2 SASEGT. V dropped 6 bases and J dropped 5; count of bases not matched to a gene: 7. There are 14 residues in the CDR3. This CDR3 is CASRTGTGKYGYTF. The CDR3 DNA follows: TGTGCCAGCAGGACCGGGACAGGGAAATATGGCTACACCTTC.

The rearrangement uses TRBV19 and TRBJ1-5; D is possibly TRBD1 (6 bases). Trimming cost V 6 bases and J 7 bases, with 16 bases left between them. Germline lookup yields CDR1 LNHDA and CDR2 SQIVND (reference sequence). The CDR3 covers 14 residues. CDR3 loop: CASSSQPRGQPQHF. In DNA, the CDR3 is TGTGCCAGTAGCAGTCAACCCAGGGGACAGCCCCAGCATTTT.

The genes are TRBV6-5 and TRBJ1-3; D not certain. V shed 7 bases and J shed 2 bases, with 6 bases lying between them. Germline CDR1 MNHEY, CDR2 SVGAGI. This CDR3 contains 12 residues. For the CDR3, the DNA is TGTGCCAGCATTGGCCCTGGAAACACCATATATTTT. This encodes CASIGPGNTIYF.

The chain has TRBV2 and TRBJ2-7; D call uncertain. The CDR3 sequence is 12 residues long. CDR1 SNHLY and CDR2 FYNNEI come from the germline V gene. V was clipped by 0 bases and J by 6 bases, with 6 bases between them. The chain's CDR3 is CASSEARSEQYF. The CDR3 DNA follows: TGTGCCAGCAGTGAAGCGCGAAGCGAGCAGTACTTC.

V is TRBV18 and J is TRBJ1-6, with TRBD1 matching over 10 bases. The CDR3 loop spans 14 amino acids. V lost 3 bases and J lost 10; bases outside the gene matches: 3. Germline V gene data show CDR1 as KGHSH and CDR2 as LQKENI. The CDR3 protein is CASSPGTGESPLHF. The CDR3 DNA reads as TGTGCCAGCTCACCCGGGACAGGGGAATCACCCCTCCACTTT.

This chain connects TRBV4-3 to TRBJ1-4; TRBD1 matches at 7 bases. Germline trimming cut 3 bases from V and 3 bases from J; bases unmatched to any gene: 1. CDR1 is LGHNA and CDR2 is YSLEER in the germline V gene. The CDR3 length is 14 residues. CDR3 residues: CASSQDRSNEKLFF. The CDR3 nucleotides read TGCGCCAGCAGCCAGGACAGGTCTAATGAAAAACTGTTTTTT.